This T cell receptor beta chain came from a study of cytomegalovirus exposure and HLA in healthy donors. As concerns this clone: The junction departs from the called germline gene at one end, perhaps through a read error.

Healthy individuals who donated bone marrow served as the donors. This CDR3 has 13 residues. The V gene's germline CDR1 is MDHEN and CDR2 SYDVKM. PCR involved 60 Vbeta and 13 Jbeta primers. The method was immunoSEQ multiplex PCR; TCRdb's version includes in-frame clones alone and lacks a portion of them. The data contain 150,000 to 200,000 clones, more than 80% of them singletons. The sequence came from a woman aged 18-29 years in good health and CMV-seronegative. The chain has TRBV28 and TRBJ1-3, with D possibly being TRBD1 (6 bases). The sequenced sample was PBMCs. Here the CDR3 reads CASSSGAGPFSDF. In DNA form, the CDR3 reads TGTGCCAGCAGCTCAGGGGCAGGTCCATTTAGTGATTTT.